The 31 T cell receptor beta chains below come from one sample, sequenced in a study of spatial heterogeneity in lung cancer. Regarding time point: sample taken at primary tumor resection. Their antigen targets remain unknown. Using its own MiXCR run on the 5' RACE reads, TCRdb lists one record per CDR3 protein. Of about 23,000 distinct CDR3 sequences in the sample, around 6.6% were seen once. Broader study findings: Counts that tracked tumor mutation counts were those of expanded intratumoral alpha and beta TCRs.

The material was lung tumor tissue, obtained at surgery. The receptors here all came from a male donor with early-stage non-small cell lung cancer.

This clonotype is medium-sized. The J gene is TRBJ2-1, the V gene TRBV6-5; 7 bases align to TRBD2. Germline CDR1 MNHEY, CDR2 SVGAGI. J was trimmed by 5 bases and V by 2 bases; bases with no gene match: 0. This CDR3 region has 13 residues. The CDR3 DNA reads as TGTGCCAGCAGTTACCTAGCGGACAATGAGCAGTTCTTC. Protein sequence: CASSYLADNEQFF.

Only a few counts were recorded for this clonotype. This chain uses TRBV6-5 with TRBJ1-1; TRBD1 aligns across 10 bases. The CDR3 is 15 residues long. Losses at the gene ends were 4 bases for V and 6 bases for J; bases not matched to a gene: 8. In germline, CDR1 is MNHEY, CDR2 SVGAGI. The CDR3 region is CASSWTGGDGPEAFF. The CDR3, as DNA: TGTGCCAGCAGTTGGACAGGGGGTGATGGCCCTGAAGCTTTCTTT.

This clonotype was counted ten times or more. The J gene is TRBJ1-5, the V gene TRBV6-5, with a weak D call TRBD1 (6 bases). V lost 6 bases, J lost 0 bases, and 18 bases lay in between. Germline CDR1 and CDR2: MNHEY and SVGAGI. The CDR3 spans 17 residues. CDR3 residues: CASSRGGAGSSNQPQHF. The DNA of the CDR3 is TGTGCCAGCAGCCGCGGGGGGGCAGGGTCTAGCAATCAGCCCCAGCATTTT.

This clonotype was detected many times. This rearrangement joins TRBV12-3 or TRBV12-4 to TRBJ2-1; D gene ambiguous. Trimming took 3 bases from V and 9 from J, leaving 6 bases between them. The CDR3 has 11 amino acids. This CDR3 is CASSFSAEQFF. As DNA, the CDR3 is TGTGCCAGCAGTTTCTCGGCTGAGCAGTTCTTC.

The table lists this clonotype with many counts. The CDR3 spells CASSQASGAAYEQYF. The CDR3 DNA sequence: TGTGCCAGCAGCCAAGCCTCGGGCGCGGCCTACGAGCAGTACTTC. This chain connects TRBV4-2 to TRBJ2-7; D unresolved. Germline V gene lookup returns CDR1 LGHNA and CDR2 YNFKEQ. CDR3 size: 15 residues. The V and J ends lost 1 base and 2 bases respectively, with 12 bases between them.

In its sample, this clonotype ranks as medium-sized. This chain uses TRBV7-2 with TRBJ2-3; tentatively, D is TRBD1 (6 bases). The germline V and J ends were trimmed by 5 bases and 0 bases, with 12 bases remaining between them. The CDR3 runs to 15 residues. The V gene's germline CDR1 is SGHTA and CDR2 FQGNSA. CDR3 DNA: TGTGCCAGCAGCCTCCAGGGGATCAGCACAGATACGCAGTATTTT. As protein: CASSLQGISTDTQYF.

This clonotype was detected ten times or more. The genes are TRBV29-1 and TRBJ2-3; TRBD2 aligns across 12 bases. Trimming at V came to 6 bases and at J to 2 bases, leaving 9 bases not matched to a gene. The V gene's germline CDR1 is SQVTM and CDR2 ANQGSEA. This CDR3 is 16 amino acids long. The CDR3 sequence is CSVPTSGGYTTDTQYF. The CDR3 region has the DNA TGCAGCGTCCCGACTAGCGGGGGCTATACCACAGATACGCAGTATTTT.

This clonotype has at least ten counts. The chain links TRBV20-1 to TRBJ2-2; the D gene could be TRBD1 or TRBD2 (7 bases each). CDR1 and CDR2 (germline): DFQATT, SNEGSKA (reference sequence). The CDR3 is 15 amino acids. The germline V and J ends were trimmed by 5 bases and 5 bases, with 18 bases remaining between them. CDR3 coding DNA: TGCAGTGCTCCCAGGGGGGAGGGGAGGACCGGGGAGCTGTTTTTT. Residues: CSAPRGEGRTGELFF.

This clonotype has a count of ten or more. The J gene is TRBJ2-1, the V gene TRBV9; 12 bases agree with TRBD2. The junction had 4 bases not matched to a gene; V was cut back by 3 bases and J by 6 bases. This CDR3 is built from 15 residues. Germline V CDR1 and CDR2: SGDLS, YYNGEE. CDR3 DNA sequence: TGTGCCAGCAGCGGACTAGCGGGAGTCTCCAATGAGCAGTTCTTC. This gives the protein CASSGLAGVSNEQFF.

This clonotype appeared many times. The gene calls are TRBV20-1 and TRBJ1-1, with D possibly matching TRBD1 (5 bases). The CDR3 totals 14 residues. The V gene's germline CDR1 is DFQATT and CDR2 SNEGSKA (reference sequence). V lost 3 bases to trimming and J lost 0 bases, with 11 bases between them. CDR3 DNA: TGCAGTGCTAGTCCGGGGACGGTGAACACTGAAGCTTTCTTT. Protein sequence: CSASPGTVNTEAFF.

The chain couples TRBV2 to TRBJ2-7; D is possibly TRBD1 (6 bases). Germline-derived CDR1 and CDR2 are SNHLY and FYNNEI. V was shortened by 6 bases and J by 2 bases, with 11 bases between the two germline ends. The CDR3 runs 13 residues. The CDR3: CASRRDTTYEQYF. In DNA, the CDR3 is TGTGCCAGCAGGAGGGACACTACCTACGAGCAGTACTTC.

This clonotype appeared many times. The rearrangement links TRBV28 to TRBJ2-7; 8 nucleotides agree with TRBD1. V shed 8 bases, J shed 2 bases, and the junction held 11 bases outside the gene matches. This CDR3 has 15 amino acids. From germline, CDR1 is MDHEN and CDR2 SYDVKM. The CDR3 nucleotides read TGTGCCAGCTCCCCCGACAGGGGTGGGACCTACGAGCAGTACTTC. Its protein is CASSPDRGGTYEQYF.

This chain uses TRBV3-1 with TRBJ2-3; TRBD2 matches 12 bases. The CDR3 is made up of 15 amino acids. Germline CDR1 and CDR2: LGHDT and YNNKEL (reference sequence). The V gene end was trimmed by 4 bases and the J gene end by 7 bases; junction bases not matched to a gene: 6. The CDR3 coding sequence is TGTGCCAGCAGCCTCACTAGCGGGGGGATGAATACGCAGTATTTT. Translated: CASSLTSGGMNTQYF.

This clonotype was seen many times. The J gene is TRBJ1-6, the V gene TRBV5-1, with 10 bases matching TRBD1. CDR3 length: 14 residues. CDR1 and CDR2 (germline): SGHRS, YFSETQ. Losses at the gene ends were 6 bases for V and 7 bases for J; bases not matched to a gene: 4. CDR3 residues: CASTSGQGNSPLHF. CDR3 DNA: TGCGCCAGCACATCGGGACAGGGGAATTCACCCCTCCACTTT.

This clonotype was recorded only once. The junction departs from germline at one end; a sequencing error may be responsible. The rearrangement joins TRBV11-2 to TRBJ2-2, with TRBD2 as a possible D gene (7 bases). The germline V gene has CDR1 SGHAT and CDR2 FQNNGV. The CDR3 has 17 amino acids. CDR3: CASSYTPGGGRTGVLFF. The DNA of the CDR3 is TGTGCCAGCAGTTACACCCCTGGGGGGGGGCGCACCGGGGTGCTGTTTTTT.

The chain carries TRBV23-1 and TRBJ2-7; D is unresolved. TRBV23-1 is reported as an ORF; its role is uncertain. The V and J ends lost 1 base and 12 bases respectively, with 16 bases between them. The CDR3 spans 13 residues. DNA of the CDR3: TGCGCCAGCAGTCAATTTTCCGGGTTACTGGGGTACTTC. It encodes CASSQFSGLLGYF.

There are many counts of this clonotype. The rearrangement joins TRBV5-1 to TRBJ2-3; possibly TRBD2 for D (6 bases). Trimming removed 1 base at V and 3 bases at J, with 15 bases between. Germline assignment: CDR1 SGHRS and CDR2 YFSETQ. This CDR3 region has 16 residues. In nucleotides, the CDR3 is TGCGCCAGCAGCTTGCAGGGCGGGGCCGGTACAGATACGCAGTATTTT. Translation: CASSLQGGAGTDTQYF. The full variable domain, in which reference TRBV5-1 and TRBJ2-3 provide the parts outside the CDR3, is KAGVTQTPRYLIKTRGQQVTLSCSPISGHRSVSWYQQTPGQGLQFLFEYFSETQRNKGNFPGRFSGRQFSNSRSEMNVSTLELGDSALYLCASSLQGGAGTDTQYFGPGTRLTVL.

This clonotype showed up many times. The chain links TRBV28 to TRBJ2-3; D perhaps matches TRBD2 (6 bases). The CDR3 runs 14 residues. The V gene lost 3 bases and the J gene lost 3 bases, with 10 bases spanning the gap. Germline V lookup: CDR1 MDHEN, CDR2 SYDVKM. Here the CDR3 DNA reads TGTGCCAGCAGTTTTGAGGGAGGAACAGATACGCAGTATTTT. It codes for CASSFEGGTDTQYF.

This clonotype was observed at least ten times. The chain joins TRBV27 to TRBJ2-7; 7 nucleotides line up with TRBD2. V shed 2 bases and J 4 bases; nucleotides not matched to a gene: 8. The CDR3 contains 15 residues. Germline CDR1 reads MNHEY; CDR2 reads SMNVEV (reference sequence). CDR3 bases: TGTGCCAGCAGTTTAAAGGCGGGACTACCTTACGAGCAGTACTTC. Residues: CASSLKAGLPYEQYF.

At least ten counts were recorded for this clonotype. The chain combines TRBV7-8 with TRBJ1-2; 10 bases line up with TRBD1. J lost 4 bases, V lost 5 bases, and 10 bases had no gene match. Looked up from germline, CDR1 is SGHVS and CDR2 is FQNEAQ. The length of the CDR3 is 16 residues. CDR3 sequence reads: CASSPRTGGPFYGYTF. The CDR3 nucleotides are TGTGCCAGCAGCCCCCGGACAGGGGGTCCCTTCTATGGCTACACCTTC.

This clonotype was counted many times. V usage is TRBV12-3 or TRBV12-4 and J usage is TRBJ2-3; D remains unclear. V was cut by 6 bases and J by 0 bases, with 13 bases left in between. The CDR3 has 15 residues. CDR3 coding DNA: TGTGCCAGCAGCCCGGACCTTACTAGCACAGATACGCAGTATTTT. The encoded protein is CASSPDLTSTDTQYF.

This chain joins TRBV19 and TRBJ1-5, with D uncertain. Trimming took 9 bases from V and 4 from J, leaving 10 bases between them. CDR3 length: 12 residues. CDR1 and CDR2 (germline): LNHDA, SQIVND (reference sequence). The CDR3 loop reads CASRRGNQPQHF. As DNA, the CDR3 is TGTGCCAGCCGCCGGGGTAATCAGCCCCAGCATTTT.

This clonotype was seen a single time. At one end the junction does not follow the germline gene, possibly because of a read error. This chain joins TRBV28 and TRBJ2-7; D is uncertain. Germline CDR1 reads MDHEN; CDR2 reads SYDVKM. This CDR3 spans 14 amino acids. CDR3 bases: TGTGCCAGCACTCCGGATACACTCTCCTGCGAGCAGTACTTC. Its translation is CASTPDTLSCEQYF.

This clonotype was seen repeatedly, ten times or more. V is TRBV5-1 and J is TRBJ1-1; D call uncertain. Germline loops: CDR1 SGHRS, CDR2 YFSETQ. Between the trimmed V and J ends, which lost 4 bases and 0 bases, there was a span of 28 bases. This CDR3 contains 20 residues. The CDR3: CASSPKSPLEQFVMNTEAFF. CDR3 coding DNA: TGCGCCAGCAGCCCTAAATCCCCCCTCGAGCAGTTCGTTATGAACACTGAAGCTTTCTTT.

This clonotype was found many times. CDR3 nucleotide sequence: TGCAGCGTCGATTTAAGGGACAGGCGAAACACCGGGGAGCTGTTTTTT. Translated: CSVDLRDRRNTGELFF. The chain has TRBV29-1 and TRBJ2-2; 8 positions match TRBD1. This CDR3 contains 16 residues. With V trimmed by 6 bases and J by 2 bases, 11 bases remained unmatched. Germline V gene sequence: CDR1 SQVTM, CDR2 ANQGSEA.

This clonotype appeared many times. The chain has TRBV7-9 and TRBJ1-6; D not resolved. Germline V lookup: CDR1 SEHNR, CDR2 FQNEAQ (reference sequence). V was shortened by 1 base and J by 8 bases, with 6 bases between the two germline ends. The CDR3 runs to 13 residues. The CDR3 region is CASSLERDSPLHF. The CDR3 nucleotides are TGTGCCAGCAGCTTAGAGAGGGATTCACCCCTCCACTTT. The variable domain in full, completed from reference TRBV7-9 and TRBJ1-6, reads DTGVSQNPRHKITKRGQNVTFRCDPISEHNRLYWYRQTLGQGPEFLTYFQNEAQLEKSRLLSDRFSAERPKGSFSTLEIQRTEQGDSAMYLCASSLERDSPLHFGNGTRLTVT.

This chain links TRBV13 with TRBJ2-1, with D uncertain. This CDR3 spans 12 amino acids. Germline V gene sequence: CDR1 PRHDT, CDR2 FYEKMQ (reference sequence). Deletions cut 5 bases from V and 5 bases from J, with 7 bases between. Here the CDR3 DNA reads TGTGCCAGCAGCCGACTTGACAATGAGCAGTTCTTC. Protein: CASSRLDNEQFF.

This clonotype was counted ten times or more. V is TRBV29-1 and J is TRBJ2-7; D may be TRBD2 (5 bases). The CDR3 consists of 13 residues. V gave up 6 bases and J gave up 6 bases, with 18 bases separating them. Germline CDR1 and CDR2: SQVTM and ANQGSEA. CDR3 in DNA: TGCAGCGTCTACCTCGGGATCTCTCTCGAGCAGTACTTC. This codes for CSVYLGISLEQYF.

V gene TRBV2 combines with J gene TRBJ2-2; D not certain. Germline values: CDR1 SNHLY, CDR2 FYNNEI. The CDR3 consists of 15 residues. With 5 bases removed from V and 0 bases from J, the gap between germline ends came to 10 bases. The CDR3 is CASSSRAPNTGELFF. The CDR3 DNA is TGTGCCAGCAGTAGCCGGGCTCCGAACACCGGGGAGCTGTTTTTT.

This clonotype was detected only a few times. The chain has TRBV20-1 and TRBJ2-5; possibly TRBD2 for D (6 bases). Looked up from germline, CDR1 is DFQATT and CDR2 is SNEGSKA (reference sequence). CDR3 size: 13 residues. The V end lost 6 bases, the J end lost 7 bases, and 18 bases lay between the germline ends. CDR3 protein: CSASGTPTGTQYF. CDR3 nucleotides: TGCAGTGCCTCCGGGACTCCGACGGGGACCCAGTACTTC.

This clonotype was seen ten or more times. This chain links TRBV7-9 with TRBJ2-5; 12 bases fit TRBD2. Trimming at V came to 6 bases and at J to 5 bases, leaving 10 bases not matched to a gene. This CDR3 contains 16 residues. From germline, CDR1 is SEHNR and CDR2 FQNEAQ (reference sequence). CDR3 bases: TGTGCCAGCAGGTCTAGCGGGAGGGCCTCGGAGGAGACCCAGTACTTC. It encodes CASRSSGRASEETQYF.